This passage covers 20 T cell receptor beta chains from one sample sequenced in a study of post-analysis software for immune sequencing data. Findings and limits, study-wide: Five TRBV segments were more frequent in patients than controls; TRBV5-6, TRBV5-1 and TRBV20-1 belonged to this group.

These receptors lack a known antigen. The TCR beta cDNA libraries carried unique molecular identifiers. Each CDR3 protein gets one entry after TCRdb re-called the PCR reads with MiXCR. The sample shows over 150,000 distinct CDR3 sequences, approximately 30% of them seen only once. The sequenced sample was blood. The receptors here all came from a girl between 10 and 17 years old with multiple sclerosis.

This CDR3 reads CASLKGLAKEQYF. The CDR3 nucleotides are TGTGCCAGCCTAAAGGGACTAGCGAAAGAGCAGTACTTC. The chain recombines TRBV28 with TRBJ2-4; 10 bases match TRBD2. V dropped 8 bases and J dropped 13; count of bases not matched to a gene: 11. The CDR3 is 13 amino acids. Per the germline V gene, CDR1 is MDHEN and CDR2 is SYDVKM.

Concerning this clonotype: A much larger clone is a single base away; this may be a read error. The rearrangement uses TRBV18 and TRBJ2-4; maybe TRBD1 (6 bases). TRBJ2-7 matches the DNA end more closely, so the J call is doubtful. The CDR3 is 15 amino acids. Germline V CDR1 and CDR2: KGHSH, LQKENI. The CDR3 sequence is CASSPPGTPAHEQYF. CDR3 bases: TGTGCCAGCTCACCTCCCGGGACACCAGCCCACGAGCAGTACTTC.

This clonotype was recorded at least ten times. The chain employs TRBV12-5 and TRBJ2-7, with 7 bases identical to TRBD2. The CDR3 covers 15 residues. The ends lost 5 bases at V and 1 base at J; junction bases unmatched: 8. CDR1 is LGHNT and CDR2 is FRNRAP in the germline V gene. CDR3 amino acids: CASGILAAPSYEQYF. Written as DNA, the CDR3 is TGTGCTAGTGGTATCCTAGCGGCCCCTTCCTACGAGCAGTACTTC.

This clonotype was seen a few times. This chain links TRBV5-1 with TRBJ1-1; D perhaps matches TRBD1 (5 bases). The V end was cut by 3 bases, the J end by 4 bases, with 16 bases between. CDR1 and CDR2 from the germline V gene are SGHRS and YFSETQ. The CDR3 has 15 amino acids. CDR3 nucleotides: TGCGCCAGCAGCTCCGCCGGGGGGGTTGGCACTGAAGCTTTCTTT. It translates to CASSSAGGVGTEAFF.

The V and J genes are TRBV30 and TRBJ1-1, with unresolved D. The CDR3 runs to 14 residues. Trimming removed 4 bases from V and 3 bases from J, with 15 bases in between. Germline V gene lookup returns CDR1 GTSNPN and CDR2 SVGIG (reference sequence). CDR3 nucleotides: TGTGCCTGGACCACCGGGTTTTGGGACACTGAAGCTTTCTTT. It is translated as CAWTTGFWDTEAFF.

In regard to this clonotype: A much larger clone differs from this one at a single base, so this may be a read error. This chain uses TRBV28 with TRBJ2-5; 8 bases fit TRBD1. Matching the DNA end better, TRBJ2-7 makes the J call doubtful. Germline V CDR1 and CDR2: MDHEN, SYDVKM. The CDR3 spans 15 residues. Here the CDR3 reads CACSLPDRVKGEQYF. In nucleotides, the CDR3 is TGTGCCTGCAGTCTACCGGACAGGGTGAAAGGCGAGCAGTACTTC.

The chain is built from TRBV5-1 and TRBJ2-5, with D unresolved. Germline V CDR1 and CDR2: SGHRS, YFSETQ. The CDR3 is 14 residues long. The V end was cut by 5 bases, the J end by 4 bases, with 15 bases between. The CDR3 bases are TGCGCCAGCAGATACATGGAAGGGTTAGAGACCCAGTACTTC. Amino acid sequence: CASRYMEGLETQYF.

Remarks on this clonotype: At one of its ends the junction is not consistent with the germline gene, which may arise from a read error. The V call is TRBV15, the J call TRBJ2-1; 10 bases map to TRBD2. This CDR3 is built from 14 residues. Germline assignment: CDR1 LNHNV and CDR2 YYDKDF (reference sequence). CDR3 loop: CASSVSGGANEQFF. The CDR3 nucleotides are TGTGCCAGCAGCGTCAGCGGGGGGGCAAATGAGCAGTTCTTC.

As for this clonotype: Since a much larger clone is just one base distant, this may be a read error. The chain recombines TRBV5-1 with TRBJ2-5; D gene uncertain. The CDR3 runs 12 residues. Germline loops: CDR1 SGHRS, CDR2 YFSETQ. Trimming removed 0 bases from V and 11 bases from J, with 11 bases in between. CDR3 sequence: CASSLVNNEQYF. The CDR3, as DNA: TGCGCCAGCAGCTTGGTCAACAATGAGCAGTACTTC.

The chain has TRBV11-2 and TRBJ1-1; D not certain. This CDR3 is built from 16 residues. Germline V lookup: CDR1 SGHAT, CDR2 FQNNGV. Trimming removed 5 bases at V and 4 bases at J, with 20 bases between. The CDR3: CASSLTGGKYSTEAFF. CDR3 DNA: TGTGCCAGCAGCCTTACCGGCGGAAAATATAGCACTGAAGCTTTCTTT.

Concerning this clonotype itself: A much larger clone is a single base away; this may be a read error. V is TRBV12-3 or TRBV12-4 and J is TRBJ2-1; 9 bases map to TRBD2. Trimming at V came to 6 bases and at J to 9 bases, leaving 18 bases not matched to a gene. This CDR3 spans 17 amino acids. CDR3 region: CASSLGFRAGGWTEQFF. CDR3 bases: TGTGCCAGCAGCCTAGGATTTCGAGCGGGAGGATGGACTGAGCAGTTCTTC.

This clonotype was detected ten times or more. The CDR3 DNA sequence: TGCAGTGCTTCTGGACTAGCGGATCCTAACATTCAGTACTTC. It translates to CSASGLADPNIQYF. The chain carries TRBV20-1 and TRBJ2-4; 10 bases match TRBD2. The CDR3 extends over 14 amino acids. The trim removed 5 bases at V and 7 bases at J, leaving 8 bases unmatched. Germline assignment: CDR1 DFQATT and CDR2 SNEGSKA (reference sequence).

This clonotype was found many times. Here the CDR3 DNA reads TGCGCCAGCAGTGAGCAGAGGGCGGGGGAGACCCAGTACTTC. This codes for CASSEQRAGETQYF. V gene TRBV10-2 combines with J gene TRBJ2-5, with a weak D call TRBD2 (6 bases). The CDR3 contains 14 residues. Trimming removed 2 bases from V and 5 bases from J, with 12 bases in between. In germline, CDR1 is WSHSY, CDR2 SAAADI.

The CDR3 region is CASSRPQRGEQYF. The CDR3 DNA sequence: TGTGCCAGCAGCCGACCCCAAAGGGGGGAGCAGTACTTC. This chain connects TRBV28 to TRBJ2-7, with D perhaps matching TRBD1 (6 bases). Trimming stripped 6 bases from V and 7 bases from J, with 16 bases between. This CDR3 region has 13 residues. Germline loops: CDR1 MDHEN, CDR2 SYDVKM. The variable domain in full, with the rest retrieved from reference TRBV28 and TRBJ2-7, is DVKVTQSSRYLVKRTGEKVFLECVQDMDHENMFWYRQDPGLGLRLIYFSYDVKMKEKGDIPEGYSVSREKKERFSLILESASTNQTSMYLCASSRPQRGEQYFGPGTRLTVT.

The chain employs TRBV12-3 or TRBV12-4 and TRBJ1-2; maybe TRBD1 (6 bases). The CDR3 has 15 residues. Trimming pared 2 bases from V and 8 bases from J, leaving 18 bases between. CDR3 residues: CASSLHGRPQGGYTF. The CDR3 DNA follows: TGTGCCAGCAGTTTACACGGACGGCCACAGGGAGGCTACACCTTC.

This rearrangement joins TRBV27 to TRBJ2-2, with a tentative D call TRBD1 (5 bases). CDR1 and CDR2 from the germline V gene are MNHEY and SMNVEV (reference sequence). This CDR3 has 14 residues. Trimming pared 1 base from V and 7 bases from J, leaving 10 bases between. In DNA form, the CDR3 reads TGTGCCAGCAGTTTATACCAGGGCGGCGGGGAGCTGTTTTTT. Protein sequence: CASSLYQGGGELFF.

On this clonotype itself: A much larger clone differs from this one at a single base, so this may be a read error. The V and J genes are TRBV7-8 and TRBJ2-5; no clear D gene. Looked up from germline, CDR1 is SGHVS and CDR2 is FQNEAQ. The CDR3 spans 15 residues. V was cut by 2 bases and J by 11 bases, with 21 bases left in between. The CDR3 sequence: CASSLTPGVVNEQYF. The CDR3 coding sequence is TGTGCCAGCAGCTTAACCCCTGGGGTTGTAAATGAGCAGTACTTC.

This clonotype was seen at least ten times. V is TRBV12-3 or TRBV12-4 and J is TRBJ2-7; 7 bases match TRBD2. Trimming took 3 bases from V and 0 from J; bases not matched to a gene: 8. The CDR3 runs to 16 residues. The CDR3 DNA reads TGTGCCAGCAGTTTTTCGACTAGCCGAGACTCCTACGAGCAGTACTTC. As protein: CASSFSTSRDSYEQYF.

This clonotype was seen at least ten times. The chain carries TRBV27 and TRBJ2-5, with TRBD1 as a possible D gene (5 bases). This CDR3 contains 13 residues. Trimming pared 4 bases from V and 5 bases from J, leaving 11 bases between. Germline loops: CDR1 MNHEY, CDR2 SMNVEV (reference sequence). The CDR3 DNA is TGTGCCAGCAGTTCTCGGAAGGGGGAGACCCAGTACTTC. This encodes CASSSRKGETQYF.

This clonotype has only a few counts. This rearrangement joins TRBV5-4 to TRBJ2-3; 9 bases align to TRBD2. Trimming cost V 4 bases and J 4 bases; bases outside gene matches: 1. Germline CDR1 reads SGHNT; CDR2 reads YYREEE (reference sequence). The CDR3 is 13 residues long. The CDR3 DNA follows: TGTGCCAGCAGCGGCGGGGGGGCAGATACGCAGTATTTT. The encoded protein is CASSGGGADTQYF.